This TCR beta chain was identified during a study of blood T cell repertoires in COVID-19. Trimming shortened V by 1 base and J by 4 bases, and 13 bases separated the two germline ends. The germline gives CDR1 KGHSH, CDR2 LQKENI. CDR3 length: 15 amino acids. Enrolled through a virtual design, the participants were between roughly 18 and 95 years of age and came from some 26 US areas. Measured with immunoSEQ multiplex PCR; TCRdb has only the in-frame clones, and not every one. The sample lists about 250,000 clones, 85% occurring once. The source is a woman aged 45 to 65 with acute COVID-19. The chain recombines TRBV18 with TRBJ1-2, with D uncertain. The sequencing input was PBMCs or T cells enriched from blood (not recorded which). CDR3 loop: CASSPQTRELYGYTF. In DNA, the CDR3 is TGTGCCAGCTCACCACAGACTCGAGAACTCTATGGCTACACCTTC.